Listed below are T cell receptor beta chains from one sample, sequenced in a study of T cells in Graves' hyperthyroidism and ophthalmopathy. TCRdb re-derived calls from the multiplex PCR reads in MiXCR, one entry per CDR3 protein. The data show about 380,000 distinct CDR3 sequences, approximately 17% seen once. The specimen sequenced was blood. The receptors here all came from a man aged 18 to 29 with Graves' ophthalmopathy. CDR3s include the opening cysteine and the closing phenylalanine or tryptophan. The D gene is left open where the match is weak. Size is omitted from some rows. Given values are once, few, many or a class for expanded clones.

TRBD1	TRBV25-1	TRBJ1-6	NA	TGTGCCAGCAACCAGGGACAGACAGGGTCACCCCTCCACTTT	CASNQGQTGSPLHF
TRBD1	TRBV18	TRBJ1-2	many	TGTGCCAGCTCGCCGGGACAGGGGGTCTATGGCTACACCTTC	CASSPGQGVYGYTF
TRBD2	TRBV29-1	TRBJ2-7	few	TGCAGCCGGGGGGACTACGAGCAGTACTTC	CSRGDYEQYF
TRBD2	TRBV7-9	TRBJ2-5	many	TGTGCCAGCAGCTTGGGACTAGCGGGGGGTCAAGAGACCCAGTACTTC	CASSLGLAGGQETQYF
NA	TRBV3-1	TRBJ2-7	few	TGTGCCAGCAGCCAAGAACTCTACAGAGCCTACGAGCAGTACTTC	CASSQELYRAYEQYF
TRBD1	TRBV29-1	TRBJ2-1	few	TGCAGCGCTGGGACAGGGGGCAATGAGCAGTTCTTC	CSAGTGGNEQFF
NA	TRBV28	TRBJ2-3	NA	TGTGCCAGCAGTCATAAACAGGGTTGGGGGGCAGATACGCAGTATTTT	CASSHKQGWGADTQYF
NA	TRBV28	TRBJ2-5	many	TGTGCCAGCAGTTCGCAAGTGGGTCAAGAGACCCAGTACTTC	CASSSQVGQETQYF
NA	TRBV12-5	TRBJ2-7	many	TGTGCTAGTGGTTTGGCCGGGACCTACGAGCAGTACTTC	CASGLAGTYEQYF
TRBD1	TRBV13	TRBJ1-5	NA	TGTGCCAGCAGCTTAAGGGGACAGGGGTTACTTCAGCCCCAGCATTTT	CASSLRGQGLLQPQHF
TRBD1	TRBV24-1	TRBJ1-1	NA	TGTGCCACCAGTGATGGGGGGGACAGGAACACTGAAGCTTTCTTT	CATSDGGDRNTEAFF
TRBD1	TRBV3-1	TRBJ1-2	many	TGTGCCAGCAGCCATCTGACAGGGATTTATGGCTGCACCTTC	CASSHLTGIYGCTF
TRBD1	TRBV5-5	TRBJ1-1	few	TGTGCCAGCAGTACGGGACAGACTACAATGAACACTGAAGCTTTCTTT	CASSTGQTTMNTEAFF
NA	TRBV5-1	TRBJ2-2	few	TGCGCCAGCAGCTTGGGGGACACAACCGGGGAGCTGTTTTTT	CASSLGDTTGELFF
NA	TRBV7-9	TRBJ2-1	NA	TGTGCCAGCAGCATCACCGGGAGATCTAATGAGCAGTTCTTC	CASSITGRSNEQFF
NA	TRBV28	TRBJ2-4	few	TGTGCCAGCAAGGGGACAGCCAAAAACATTCAGTACTTC	CASKGTAKNIQYF
NA	TRBV9	TRBJ1-2	many	TGTGCCAGCAGCGTGAGTGGCTATGGCTACACCTTC	CASSVSGYGYTF
NA	TRBV3-1	TRBJ2-5	many	TGTGCCAGCAGCCAAGGACTGGCAGGCGAGACCCAGTACTTC	CASSQGLAGETQYF
TRBD2	TRBV11-3	TRBJ2-3	NA	TGTGCCAGCAGCAAGGGACTAGCGGGGGGGCCGGATACGCAGTATTTT	CASSKGLAGGPDTQYF
TRBD1	TRBV7-8	TRBJ1-2	few	TGTGCCAGCAGCTTAGCTCTAGCTCGACAGGGAGGGTATGGCTACACCTTC	CASSLALARQGGYGYTF
TRBD2	TRBV20-1	TRBJ2-3	many	TGCAGTGCTCCCGGGACTAGCGGGGGCACAGATACGCAGTATTTT	CSAPGTSGGTDTQYF
NA	TRBV20-1	TRBJ2-7	NA	TGCAGTGCTAGTAGACTACAAACCTCCTACGAGCAGTACTTC	CSASRLQTSYEQYF
TRBD1	TRBV10-3	TRBJ1-1	few	TGTGCCATCAGTGATGAGGACAGGGGAGGATACACTGAAGCTTTCTTT	CAISDEDRGGYTEAFF
NA	TRBV10-3	TRBJ1-1	many	TGTGCCATCAGTGCAGGGGAGTCCACTGAAGCTTTCTTT	CAISAGESTEAFF
NA	TRBV7-9	TRBJ1-1	many	TGTGCCAGCAGCCCCGCAGGGTGGGAGAACACTGAAGCTTTCTTT	CASSPAGWENTEAFF
NA	TRBV3-1	TRBJ1-4	many	TGTGCCAGCAGACTGGGACGGTATGAAAAACTGTTTTTT	CASRLGRYEKLFF
TRBD2	TRBV5-1	TRBJ2-5	NA	TGCGCCAGCAGTCCAGCTCTCAGCGGGGGAGAAGAGACCCAGTACTTC	CASSPALSGGEETQYF
TRBD2	TRBV10-2	TRBJ2-3	NA	TGCGCCAGCAGTGAGTCTCGGGGGGGACCAGATACGCAGTATTTT	CASSESRGGPDTQYF